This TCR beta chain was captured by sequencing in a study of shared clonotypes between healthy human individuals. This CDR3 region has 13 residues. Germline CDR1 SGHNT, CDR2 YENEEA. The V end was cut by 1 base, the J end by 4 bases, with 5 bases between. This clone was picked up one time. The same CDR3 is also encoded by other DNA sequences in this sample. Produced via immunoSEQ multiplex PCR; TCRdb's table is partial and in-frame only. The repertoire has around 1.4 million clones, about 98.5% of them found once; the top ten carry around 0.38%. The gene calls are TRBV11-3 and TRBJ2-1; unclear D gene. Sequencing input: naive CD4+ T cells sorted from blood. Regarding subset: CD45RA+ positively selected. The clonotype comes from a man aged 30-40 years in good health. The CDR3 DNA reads TGTGCCAGCAGCTTAGGGGCATACAATGAGCAGTTCTTC. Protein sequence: CASSLGAYNEQFF.